Listed below are T cell receptor beta chains from one sample, sequenced in a study of CD8 T cells in Susac syndrome. TCRdb independently ran MiXCR on the immunoSEQ multiplex PCR reads; one entry per CDR3 protein. The sample holds over 100,000 distinct CDR3 sequences, around nine tenths seen once. The specimen was CD4+ T cells from PBMCs. Receptors originate from a human donor in good health. CDR3s include the opening cysteine and the closing phenylalanine or tryptophan. D genes are given only for firm matches. Not every row has a clone size; where given, it reads once, few, many or a size class.

clone_size,d_call,v_call,j_call,cdr3_aa,cdr3_nt
few,TRBD1,TRBV15,TRBJ2-7,CATSADRGPSYEQYF,TGTGCCACCAGCGCAGACAGGGGCCCTTCCTACGAGCAGTACTTC
NA,TRBD2,TRBV5-1,TRBJ2-1,CASSLGAGTGTNNEQFF,TGCGCCAGCAGCTTGGGTGCGGGCACGGGGACTAACAATGAGCAGTTCTTC
NA,NA,TRBV6-5,TRBJ2-5,CASSSPKKTQYF,TGTGCCAGCAGTTCTCCCAAGAAGACCCAGTACTTC
NA,TRBD1,TRBV7-7,TRBJ2-1,CASSEFTGTGGFNEQFF,TGTGCTAGCAGCGAGTTTACCGGGACAGGGGGATTCAATGAGCAGTTCTTC
NA,TRBD2,TRBV28,TRBJ2-1,CASSSSGGAWLEQFF,TGTGCCAGCAGTTCTAGCGGGGGGGCCTGGTTGGAGCAGTTCTTC
NA,NA,TRBV4-3,TRBJ2-7,CASSQEHTGTHYEQYF,TGCGCCAGCAGCCAAGAGCACACCGGGACCCACTACGAGCAGTACTTC
NA,NA,TRBV14,TRBJ2-7,CASSQDRQGSSYEQYF,TGTGCCAGCAGCCAAGATCGGCAGGGAAGCTCCTACGAGCAGTACTTC
NA,TRBD2,TRBV5-6,TRBJ2-2,CASSGLAGSNTGELFF,TGTGCCAGCAGTGGACTAGCGGGGAGTAACACCGGGGAGCTGTTTTTT
NA,NA,TRBV20-1,TRBJ2-7,CSANLGGHEQYF,TGCAGTGCTAACCTGGGGGGCCACGAGCAGTACTTC
NA,NA,TRBV29-1,TRBJ1-1,CSVASNEAFF,TGCAGCGTTGCGTCTAATGAAGCTTTCTTT
NA,TRBD2,TRBV20-1,TRBJ2-1,CSARDRLADDNEQFF,TGCAGTGCTAGAGATAGACTAGCGGACGACAATGAGCAGTTCTTC
NA,TRBD2,TRBV2,TRBJ2-5,CASSELVRLAGSGTQYF,TGTGCCAGCAGTGAATTGGTTCGGCTAGCGGGGAGTGGGACCCAGTACTTC
NA,NA,TRBV20-1,TRBJ2-3,CSAPKGGLTDTQYF,TGCAGTGCCCCCAAGGGGGGGCTCACAGATACGCAGTATTTT
once,NA,TRBV29-1,TRBJ2-3,CSVEGTLGDTQYF,TGCAGCGTCGAGGGGACCCTGGGAGATACGCAGTATTTT
NA,NA,TRBV10-3,TRBJ2-3,CAMQGLPTDTQYF,TGTGCCATGCAAGGTTTACCCACAGATACGCAGTATTTT
NA,NA,TRBV7-2,TRBJ1-4,CASSSRSEKLFF,TGTGCCAGCAGCTCACGGAGTGAAAAACTGTTTTTT
NA,NA,TRBV4-3,TRBJ1-1,CASSSGGYQATEAFF,TGCGCCAGCAGCTCCGGGGGGTATCAGGCCACTGAAGCTTTCTTT
once,TRBD2,TRBV6-6,TRBJ2-5,CASSPVAGGRTKTQYF,TGTGCCAGCAGCCCAGTAGCGGGAGGGCGGACAAAGACCCAGTACTTC
NA,TRBD1,TRBV18,TRBJ2-1,CASSSNDRGLYNEQFF,TGTGCCAGCTCAAGCAACGACAGGGGGCTGTACAATGAGCAGTTCTTC
NA,NA,TRBV29-1,TRBJ1-1,CSVEWVTEAFF,TGCAGCGTTGAATGGGTAACTGAAGCTTTCTTT
NA,NA,TRBV20-1,TRBJ1-3,CSAMDRNSGNTIYF,TGCAGTGCTATGGACCGGAACTCTGGAAACACCATATATTTT
NA,NA,TRBV5-6,TRBJ2-3,CASSLMAFRRQREDTQYF,TGTGCCAGCAGCTTGATGGCCTTCCGACGACAGCGAGAAGATACGCAGTATTTT
NA,NA,TRBV21-1,TRBJ2-7,CASSNRGTGSTYEQYF,TGTGCCAGCAGCAACCGCGGGACAGGGTCTACCTACGAGCAGTACTTC
NA,TRBD2,TRBV27,TRBJ2-1,CASKWGLAGYNEQFF,TGTGCCAGCAAATGGGGACTAGCGGGATACAATGAGCAGTTCTTC
NA,NA,TRBV18,TRBJ2-1,CASSPVADYNEQFF,TGTGCCAGCTCACCAGTAGCAGATTACAATGAGCAGTTCTTC
NA,TRBD1,TRBV27,TRBJ1-2,CASSLRSLLGTAQASGYGYTF,TGTGCCAGCAGTTTAAGGAGTCTTTTAGGGACAGCGCAAGCCAGCGGATATGGCTACACCTTC